Presented here are 28 T cell receptor beta chains from one specimen sequenced in a study of T-cell reconstitution after alpha-beta-depleted transplantation in children. Preparation of the TCRbeta library used unique molecular identifiers. Each CDR3 protein is one row after TCRdb ran MiXCR on the PCR reads. The top ten clones hold 35% to 45% of a sample with roughly 220,000 distinct CDR3 sequences, under 8.5% of them seen once. The sample was PBMCs, mostly from graft donor cells, taken 360 days after TCRalphabeta/CD19-depleted stem cell transplant. These TCRs come from a male patient between 2 and 9 years old who had a stem cell transplant for acute myeloid leukemia, so the T cells may come from the graft donor.

The rearrangement links TRBV7-8 to TRBJ2-1; possibly TRBD1 for D (5 bases). The V gene lost 3 bases and the J gene lost 4 bases, with 19 bases spanning the gap. Germline-derived CDR1 and CDR2 are SGHVS and FQNEAQ. This CDR3 contains 17 residues. CDR3 sequence (DNA): TGTGCCAGCAGCTTCGGCGACAGAGTAGGAAGTTACAATGAGCAGTTCTTC. Translation: CASSFGDRVGSYNEQFF.

The sample holds many counts of this clonotype. The chain couples TRBV12-3 or TRBV12-4 to TRBJ1-2; 7 positions agree with TRBD1. V lost 6 bases to trimming and J lost 6 bases; unmatched junction nucleotides: 7. CDR3 length equals 13 residues. The DNA for the CDR3 is TGTGCCAGCAGAAAAACTACAGGGGATGGCTACACCTTC. Protein: CASRKTTGDGYTF.

The gene calls are TRBV20-1 and TRBJ2-2, with D perhaps matching TRBD2 (6 bases). The CDR3 runs 13 residues. The germline gives CDR1 DFQATT, CDR2 SNEGSKA (reference sequence). Trimming took 4 bases from V and 4 from J, leaving 10 bases between them. CDR3 coding DNA: TGCAGTGCTACAACTAGCCTCACCGGGGAGCTGTTTTTT. This codes for CSATTSLTGELFF.

The rearrangement uses TRBV5-1 and TRBJ2-1, with D hard to call. The CDR3 has 15 amino acids. The V end was cut by 4 bases, the J end by 4 bases, with 15 bases between. CDR1 is SGHRS, CDR2 YFSETQ, per germline. CDR3 in amino acids: CASSPAKSTYNEQFF. Here the CDR3 DNA reads TGCGCCAGCAGCCCGGCCAAGTCGACGTACAATGAGCAGTTCTTC.

J is TRBJ2-2 and V is TRBV12-3 or TRBV12-4; the match to TRBD1 covers 7 bases. The CDR3 contains 14 residues. V was clipped by 5 bases and J by 4 bases; unmatched bases: 4. The CDR3 nucleotides are TGTGCCAGCAGTCTCCGACAGGGCACCGGGGAGCTGTTTTTT. As protein: CASSLRQGTGELFF.

This clonotype was counted ten times or more. The chain is built from TRBV12-3 or TRBV12-4 and TRBJ2-5; D possibly matches TRBD1 or TRBD2 (5 bases each). With 7 bases removed from V and 2 bases from J, the gap between germline ends came to 26 bases. CDR3 length equals 18 residues. CDR3 bases: TGTGCCAGCATCACAACAGGTCTCGGACTGGGAGTGCAAGAGACCCAGTACTTC. It codes for CASITTGLGLGVQETQYF.

This clonotype was recorded at least ten times. The chain has TRBV5-1 and TRBJ1-5, with D unclear. The V end lost 0 bases, the J end lost 12 bases, and 16 bases lay between the germline ends. Germline CDR1 SGHRS, CDR2 YFSETQ. The CDR3 has 14 amino acids. CDR3 amino acids: CASSLDSYDGDQHF. As DNA, the CDR3 is TGCGCCAGCAGCTTGGACAGTTACGATGGGGACCAGCATTTT.

There are a few counts of this clonotype. This sequence joins TRBV29-1 and TRBJ1-1; 7 bases are a match to TRBD1. Germline V gene data show CDR1 as SQVTM and CDR2 as ANQGSEA. V shed 8 bases and J 2 bases; nucleotides not matched to a gene: 5. The CDR3 length is 12 residues. The CDR3 region is CSTGTVNTEAFF. The CDR3 DNA reads TGCAGCACCGGGACAGTTAACACTGAAGCTTTCTTT.

The V and J genes are TRBV6-1 and TRBJ2-3; 9 bases are a match to TRBD2. This CDR3 spans 15 amino acids. J lost 4 bases, V lost 4 bases, and 6 bases had no gene match. Germline V lookup: CDR1 MNHNS, CDR2 SASEGT. CDR3: CASSGSSGTADTQYF. The DNA of the CDR3 is TGTGCCAGCAGTGGGTCTAGCGGGACCGCAGATACGCAGTATTTT.

As for this clonotype: This sequence may be a read error, since a much larger clone differs from it by one base. The genes are TRBV12-3 or TRBV12-4 and TRBJ2-1; 11 positions match TRBD2. Trimming at V came to 4 bases and at J to 8 bases, leaving 16 bases not matched to a gene. The CDR3 is 18 amino acids. The CDR3 protein is CASSSLAGGVPSYDEQFF. The CDR3 DNA is TGTGCCAGCAGTTCCTTAGCGGGGGGGGTGCCCTCTTACGATGAGCAGTTCTTC.

The gene calls are TRBV20-1 and TRBJ1-5; possible D gene TRBD1, 5 bases. Germline V CDR1 and CDR2: DFQATT, SNEGSKA (reference sequence). Trimming left V 0 bases short and J 2 bases short, with 17 bases between. The CDR3 consists of 17 residues. The CDR3 spells CSARDRGRVGGNQPQHF. As DNA, the CDR3 is TGCAGTGCTAGAGATCGGGGCAGGGTTGGGGGCAATCAGCCCCAGCATTTT.

In its sample, this clonotype was seen many times. V usage is TRBV7-2 and J usage is TRBJ2-7, with TRBD2 as a possible D gene (5 bases). CDR3 size: 15 residues. Deletions cut 0 bases from V and 1 base from J, with 10 bases between. The germline gives CDR1 SGHTA, CDR2 FQGNSA. The DNA of the CDR3 is TGTGCCAGCAGCTTAGCGGGCGGGCAATCCTACGAGCAGTACTTC. As protein: CASSLAGGQSYEQYF.

This chain joins TRBV12-3 or TRBV12-4 and TRBJ2-3; TRBD2 aligns across 11 bases. The trim removed 8 bases at V and 7 bases at J, leaving 8 bases unmatched. The CDR3 is made up of 14 amino acids. CDR3 region: CASGSGGARYTQYF. CDR3 sequence (DNA): TGTGCCAGCGGTAGCGGGGGGGCTAGGTATACGCAGTATTTT.

This clonotype was counted ten times or more. The chain recombines TRBV18 with TRBJ2-7; no reliable D call. CDR3 length: 14 amino acids. V was cut by 6 bases and J by 1 base, with 13 bases left in between. CDR1 is KGHSH and CDR2 is LQKENI in the germline V gene. CDR3 sequence (DNA): TGTGCCAGCTCCCTTGTAAGGGCATCCTACGAGCAGTACGTC. Protein: CASSLVRASYEQYV.

This chain links TRBV29-1 with TRBJ2-5; a possible D gene is TRBD1 (6 bases). V dropped 6 bases and J dropped 5 bases, with 13 bases sitting between them. Germline loops: CDR1 SQVTM, CDR2 ANQGSEA. There are 12 residues in the CDR3. The DNA of the CDR3 is TGCAGCGTCCACAGGGTGGGGGAGACCCAGTACTTC. Its protein product is CSVHRVGETQYF.

This chain links TRBV20-1 with TRBJ1-1; D remains ambiguous. The CDR3 has 16 amino acids. The V end was cut by 0 bases, the J end by 3 bases, with 17 bases between. Germline CDR1 is DFQATT and CDR2 is SNEGSKA (reference sequence). As DNA, the CDR3 is TGCAGTGCTAGAGATCGGAATTGGGATTTCTACACTGAAGCTTTCTTT. This gives the protein CSARDRNWDFYTEAFF.

The chain employs TRBV20-1 and TRBJ2-1; 7 positions agree with TRBD2. The V segment lost 2 bases and the J segment 2 bases; nucleotides outside the gene matches: 9. The CDR3 spans 16 residues. Germline CDR1 and CDR2: DFQATT and SNEGSKA (reference sequence). In DNA, the CDR3 is TGCAGTGCTAGACGGGCGGGGGTCCCGACCTACAATGAGCAGTTCTTC. Translating gives CSARRAGVPTYNEQFF.

This clonotype showed up many times. This chain links TRBV6-1 with TRBJ1-2, with D uncertain. Trimming removed 8 bases at V and 0 bases at J, with 13 bases between. Per germline, CDR1 MNHNS and CDR2 SASEGT. The CDR3 totals 14 residues. The chain's CDR3 is CASYTSSANYGYTF. The CDR3 coding sequence is TGTGCCAGCTATACCAGCTCCGCTAACTATGGCTACACCTTC.

As concerns this clonotype: The junction shows a germline mismatch at one end, possibly a read error. This chain uses TRBV7-7 with TRBJ2-5, with D perhaps matching TRBD1 (5 bases). This CDR3 spans 14 amino acids. Germline lookup yields CDR1 SSHAT and CDR2 FNYEAQ (reference sequence). The CDR3 coding sequence is TGTGCTAGCAGCTTAGAAGGGGCCCGGGAGACCCAGTACTTC. It codes for CASSLEGARETQYF.

This clonotype was seen a handful of times. This chain uses TRBV20-1 with TRBJ1-6, with TRBD1 matching 9 bases. The CDR3 totals 15 residues. V trimming: 2 bases; J trimming: 7 bases; junction bases outside the gene matches: 6. Germline CDR1 and CDR2: DFQATT and SNEGSKA (reference sequence). CDR3 in amino acids: CSARRLGQGNSPLHF. The CDR3 DNA sequence: TGCAGTGCTAGACGGCTGGGACAGGGCAATTCACCCCTCCACTTT.

In its sample, this clonotype was seen a few times. This chain links TRBV15 with TRBJ2-7, with TRBD1 matching over 7 bases. Germline lookup yields CDR1 LNHNV and CDR2 YYDKDF (reference sequence). The junction had 8 bases not matched to a gene; V was cut back by 3 bases and J by 0 bases. The CDR3 spans 16 residues. The CDR3 reads CATSRRQGPSSYEQYF. The CDR3 nucleotides are TGTGCCACCAGCAGGCGACAGGGCCCTAGCTCCTACGAGCAGTACTTC.

The genes are TRBV7-2 and TRBJ2-7, with D unresolved. The CDR3 extends over 15 amino acids. Deletions cut 6 bases from V and 0 bases from J, with 15 bases between. From germline, CDR1 is SGHTA and CDR2 FQGNSA. DNA for the CDR3: TGTGCCAGCAGTCTCGGGCGGATAAGCTCCTACGAGCAGTACTTC. Translated: CASSLGRISSYEQYF.

This clonotype was counted between two and nine times. The chain carries TRBV9 and TRBJ2-3; D gene uncertain. CDR3 length: 12 residues. Germline V gene data show CDR1 as SGDLS and CDR2 as YYNGEE. Trimming pared 1 base from V and 9 bases from J, leaving 9 bases between. The CDR3 reads CASSVTPTTQYF. The CDR3 bases are TGTGCCAGCAGCGTAACCCCCACAACGCAGTATTTT.

This clonotype has a count of ten or more. This chain joins TRBV7-6 and TRBJ1-1; D gene unclear. V lost 2 bases, J lost 0 bases, and 4 bases lay in between. Germline V gives CDR1 SGHVS, CDR2 FNYEAQ. This CDR3 is 13 amino acids long. The CDR3 bases are TGTGCCAGCAGCTTACAGGTGAACACTGAAGCTTTCTTT. Its protein is CASSLQVNTEAFF.

This clonotype appeared many times. CDR3 in DNA: TGTGCCAGCAGCTTAATAAGGGAGAGATACAATGAGCAGTTCTTC. Its translation is CASSLIRERYNEQFF. The rearrangement uses TRBV7-2 and TRBJ2-1; a possible D gene is TRBD2 (5 bases). The CDR3 has 15 residues. Trimming took 2 bases from V and 4 from J, leaving 12 bases between them. CDR1 SGHTA and CDR2 FQGNSA come from the germline V gene. Full variable domain (rest looked up from reference TRBV7-2 and TRBJ2-1): GAGVSQSPSNKVTEKGKDVELRCDPISGHTALYWYRQSLGQGLEFLIYFQGNSAPDKSGLPSDRFSAERTGGSVSTLTIQRTQQEDSAVYLCASSLIRERYNEQFFGPGTRLTVL.

V and J are TRBV6-1 and TRBJ2-3; the D gene could be TRBD1 or TRBD2 (5 bases each). V shed 5 bases and J shed 7 bases, with 13 bases lying between them. The CDR3 contains 13 residues. Germline V CDR1 and CDR2: MNHNS, SASEGT. The CDR3 DNA reads TGTGCCAGCAGTCGGGGCTTCACGAATACGCAGTATTTT. This translates into CASSRGFTNTQYF.

In this sample, this clonotype turned up a few times. This chain links TRBV4-3 with TRBJ1-2, with D possibly matching TRBD1 (6 bases). V lost 0 bases and J 7 bases, leaving 21 bases between the germline ends. The CDR3 is made up of 17 amino acids. Germline lookup yields CDR1 LGHNA and CDR2 YSLEER. The CDR3: CASSQDRARGGLSGYTF. The CDR3 coding sequence is TGCGCCAGCAGCCAAGATCGGGCCAGGGGCGGCTTGAGTGGCTACACCTTC.

The rearrangement links TRBV7-2 to TRBJ2-3; D remains unclear. CDR3 size: 12 residues. The V gene lost 5 bases and the J gene lost 6 bases, with 9 bases spanning the gap. CDR1 SGHTA and CDR2 FQGNSA come from the germline V gene. The CDR3 DNA reads as TGTGCCAGCAGCCCGCTTCGGGATACGCAGTATTTT. As protein: CASSPLRDTQYF.